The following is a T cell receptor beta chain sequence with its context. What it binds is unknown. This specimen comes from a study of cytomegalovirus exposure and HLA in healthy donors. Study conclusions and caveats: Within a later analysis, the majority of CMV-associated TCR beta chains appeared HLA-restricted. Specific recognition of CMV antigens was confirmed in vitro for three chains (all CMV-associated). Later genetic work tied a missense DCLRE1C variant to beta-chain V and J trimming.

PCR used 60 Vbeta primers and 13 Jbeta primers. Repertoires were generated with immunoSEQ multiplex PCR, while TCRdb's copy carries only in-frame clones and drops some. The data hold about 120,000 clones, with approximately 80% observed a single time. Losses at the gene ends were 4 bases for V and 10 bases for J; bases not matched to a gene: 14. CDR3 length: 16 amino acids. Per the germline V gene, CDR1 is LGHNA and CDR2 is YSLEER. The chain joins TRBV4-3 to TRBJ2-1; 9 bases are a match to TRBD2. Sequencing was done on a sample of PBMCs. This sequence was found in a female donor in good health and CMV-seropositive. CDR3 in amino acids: CASSPERGDPGEEQFF. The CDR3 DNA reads TGCGCCAGCAGCCCAGAGCGGGGGGACCCGGGCGAAGAGCAGTTCTTC.